Shown below are 3 T cell receptor beta chains from a single sample sequenced in a study of cytomegalovirus exposure and HLA in healthy donors. PCR amplification relied on 60 Vbeta primers (plus 13 Jbeta primers). Method: immunoSEQ multiplex PCR; TCRdb's copy keeps in-frame clones and lacks some. This sample carries 40,000 to 45,000 clones, around 77% of them seen once, and the ten largest clones take approximately 1.5%. Sequencing was done on a sample of PBMCs. The receptors shown here come from a man younger than 40 in good health and CMV-seronegative.

V usage is TRBV18 and J usage is TRBJ2-7; D is perhaps TRBD1 (6 bases). The CDR3 length is 13 residues. The germline V and J ends were trimmed by 0 bases and 7 bases, with 10 bases remaining between them. Germline V CDR1 and CDR2: KGHSH, LQKENI. CDR3 residues: CASSPPDRGEQYF. CDR3 DNA: TGTGCCAGCTCACCACCCGATAGGGGGGAGCAGTACTTC.

The rearrangement uses TRBV2 and TRBJ1-1; D uncertain. Trimming cost V 8 bases and J 4 bases, with 14 bases left between them. Germline values: CDR1 SNHLY, CDR2 FYNNEI. CDR3 length: 13 residues. CDR3 bases: TGTGCCAGCGTCCAGTCGCCTTTCACTGAAGCTTTCTTT. Its translation is CASVQSPFTEAFF. The whole variable domain, filled in from reference TRBV2 and TRBJ1-1, reads EPEVTQTPSHQVTQMGQEVILRCVPISNHLYFYWYRQILGQKVEFLVSFYNNEISEKSEIFDDQFSVERPDGSNFTLKIRSTKLEDSAMYFCASVQSPFTEAFFGQGTRLTVV.

The CDR3 is CASSRTERRRATDTQYF. For the CDR3, the DNA is TGTGCCAGCAGCAGGACCGAGCGGAGACGGGCCACAGATACGCAGTATTTT. The chain couples TRBV5-5 to TRBJ2-3; a weak D match, TRBD2 (5 bases). Germline values: CDR1 SGHKS, CDR2 YYEKEE (reference sequence). Deletions cut 4 bases from V and 2 bases from J, with 20 bases between. The length of the CDR3 is 17 residues.